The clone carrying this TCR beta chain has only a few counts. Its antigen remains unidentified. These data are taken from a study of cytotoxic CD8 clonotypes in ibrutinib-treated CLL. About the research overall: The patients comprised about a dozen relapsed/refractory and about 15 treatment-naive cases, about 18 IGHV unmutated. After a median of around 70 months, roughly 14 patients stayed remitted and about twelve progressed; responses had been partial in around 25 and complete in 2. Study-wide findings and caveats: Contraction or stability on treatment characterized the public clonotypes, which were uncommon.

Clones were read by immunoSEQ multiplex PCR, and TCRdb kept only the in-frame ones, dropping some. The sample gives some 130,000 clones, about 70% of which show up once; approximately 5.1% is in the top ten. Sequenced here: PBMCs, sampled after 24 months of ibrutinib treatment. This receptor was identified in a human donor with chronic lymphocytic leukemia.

In nucleotides, the CDR3 is TGTGCCAGCAGCTTAGAATGGCGCACTGAAGCTTTCTTT. Translated, it gives CASSLEWRTEAFF. This chain uses TRBV11-3 with TRBJ1-1; no clear D. The germline CDR1 and CDR2 sequences are SGHNT and YENEEA. Trimming pared 0 bases from V and 4 bases from J, leaving 6 bases between. The CDR3 has 13 amino acids.